The entry that follows covers one T cell receptor (beta chain) sequence. Its matching antigen is unknown. Some clones are missing from TCRdb's copy, which holds only in-frame ones; the method was immunoSEQ multiplex PCR. The table includes roughly 100,000 clones, roughly 93% detected once. This CDR3 contains 12 residues. From germline, CDR1 is LNHNV and CDR2 YYDKDF (reference sequence). The V end lost 3 bases, the J end lost 4 bases, and 3 bases lay between the germline ends. The sample belongs to a study of OX40 agonist ivuxolimab in advanced cancers. Study context: Patients were dosed with the agonistic anti-OX40 (CD134) antibody ivuxolimab. Partial responses were achieved by three patients: one hepatocellular carcinoma, two cutaneous melanoma. The study's findings and limits: CD4+ T cells averaged fewer expanded clones than CD8+ T cells.

The sequence derives from an adult with an advanced solid tumor such as melanoma, head and neck, liver or kidney cancer. The starting material was CD4+ or CD8+ T cells sorted from blood, obtained in a trial of the OX40 agonist ivuxolimab. This chain links TRBV15 with TRBJ1-4; D ambiguous. CDR3 nucleotide sequence: TGTGCCACCAGCAGGTATAATGAAAAACTGTTTTTT. Its translation: CATSRYNEKLFF.